This TCR beta chain is drawn from a study of identical twins. Only healthy Caucasians were enrolled as donors. TCRdb reanalysed the 5' RACE reads using MiXCR and keeps one entry per CDR3 protein. The table includes under 900,000 distinct CDR3 sequences, about 18% detected once. Turning to this clonotype: Antigen specificity is unknown.

Study-wide findings and caveats: Clonotypes of the beta chain that were abundant in cord blood carried fewer insertions (memory repertoires showed none).

This CDR3 has 15 residues. The V end lost 6 bases, the J end lost 2 bases, and 15 bases lay between the germline ends. Germline-derived CDR1 and CDR2 are WSHSY and SAAADI. The data also belong to a second study, concerning T cells expressing NK-cell markers.

This sequence was found in a woman aged 18 to 35 in good health. The sequenced material came from PBMCs. This sequence joins TRBV10-2 and TRBJ2-3; tentative D call: TRBD2 (6 bases). CDR3 nucleotides: TGCGCCAGCAGACGGTCTAGCGTAGCCACAGATACGCAGTATTTT. Protein product: CASRRSSVATDTQYF.